The 29 T cell receptor beta chains in this list originate from one sample, sequenced in a study of blood T cell repertoires in COVID-19. Sequencing was performed with immunoSEQ multiplex PCR; in TCRdb, only in-frame clones are kept and a portion is missing. The table includes about 180,000 clones, 80% to 90% detected once. Sequencing used peripheral blood. The origin of the receptors is a man between 50 and 59 years old with active or convalescent COVID-19.

The genes are TRBV3-1 (or the pseudogene TRBV3-2) and TRBJ2-2; D gene uncertain. This CDR3 spans 15 amino acids. V lost 1 base to trimming and J lost 1 base, with 7 bases between them. Germline V lookup: CDR1 LGHDT, CDR2 YNNKEL (reference sequence). The CDR3 region has the DNA TGTGCCAGCAGCCAAGTCACTGGGAACACCGGGGAGCTGTTTTTT. This encodes CASSQVTGNTGELFF.

CDR3 DNA: TGTGCCAGCAAATTCAACGGGGAGCTGTTTTTT. This codes for CASKFNGELFF. The chain has TRBV27 and TRBJ2-2; D is unclear. V was trimmed by 7 bases and J by 7 bases, leaving 7 bases between them. The germline V gene encodes CDR1 MNHEY and CDR2 SMNVEV (reference sequence). CDR3 length equals 11 residues.

CDR3 region: CATSDSGTSGFSSYNEQFF. In nucleotides, the CDR3 is TGTGCCACCAGTGATTCCGGGACTAGCGGGTTTAGCTCCTACAATGAGCAGTTCTTC. V gene TRBV24-1 combines with J gene TRBJ2-1; 12 bases match TRBD2. This CDR3 has 19 amino acids. The germline V gene encodes CDR1 KGHDR and CDR2 SFDVKD. J was trimmed by 0 bases and V by 2 bases; bases with no gene match: 7.

The V call is TRBV6-1, the J call TRBJ2-1; 8 bases align to TRBD2. This CDR3 is built from 14 residues. J gave up 8 bases and V 1 base, and 4 bases lay outside the gene matches. Germline CDR1 is MNHNS and CDR2 is SASEGT. The CDR3, as DNA: TGTGCCAGCAGTGAAGGGACTAGCTTGGATGAGCAGTTCTTC. It translates to CASSEGTSLDEQFF.

The chain couples TRBV14 to TRBJ1-2; no clear D. V lost 2 bases to trimming and J lost 2 bases, with 12 bases between them. The CDR3 length is 15 residues. Germline CDR1 SGHDN, CDR2 FVKESK. The CDR3 is CASSQRGRGNYGYTF. The CDR3 DNA is TGTGCCAGCAGCCAACGAGGTCGCGGAAACTATGGCTACACCTTC.

The chain recombines TRBV7-3 with TRBJ1-2; D gene unclear. Between the trimmed V and J ends, which lost 0 bases and 5 bases, there was a span of 10 bases. The CDR3 is 14 residues long. Germline V gene lookup returns CDR1 SGHTA and CDR2 FQGTGA. The CDR3 coding sequence is TGTGCCAGCAGCTTAACCTCCAGTGATTATGGCTACACCTTC. Its protein is CASSLTSSDYGYTF.

V gene TRBV6-6 combines with J gene TRBJ1-3; D uncertain. Looked up from germline, CDR1 is MNHNY and CDR2 is SVGAGI (reference sequence). Trimming took 3 bases from V and 6 from J, leaving 9 bases between them. This CDR3 region has 13 residues. The CDR3 DNA is TGTGCCAGCAGTTATATCCCCCTAAACACCATATATTTT. It translates to CASSYIPLNTIYF.

This chain links TRBV19 with TRBJ2-3; 11 nucleotides match TRBD2. In germline, CDR1 is LNHDA, CDR2 SQIVND (reference sequence). The length of the CDR3 is 14 residues. With 9 bases clipped from V and 3 bases from J, the junction kept 5 bases outside the gene matches. Written as DNA, the CDR3 is TGTGCCAGCCAGGGACTAGCGGTGACAGATACGCAGTATTTT. It specifies CASQGLAVTDTQYF.

This chain connects TRBV7-2 to TRBJ2-7, with no clear D. This CDR3 spans 11 amino acids. Deletions cut 5 bases from V and 3 bases from J, with 5 bases between. Germline lookup yields CDR1 SGHTA and CDR2 FQGNSA. Here the CDR3 reads CASSRLYEQYF. CDR3 nucleotide sequence: TGTGCCAGCAGCCGACTCTACGAGCAGTACTTC.

The chain employs TRBV19 and TRBJ1-5, with TRBD1 matching over 9 bases. Germline loops: CDR1 LNHDA, CDR2 SQIVND (reference sequence). The CDR3 totals 17 residues. V lost 7 bases, J lost 0 bases, and 10 bases stayed unmatched. Here the CDR3 DNA reads TGTGCCAGTACCGACAGGGGGGTTGTTGGTAGCAATCAGCCCCAGCATTTT. It encodes CASTDRGVVGSNQPQHF.

J is TRBJ2-2 and V is TRBV10-1, with TRBD1 as a possible D gene (5 bases). Trimming removed 10 bases from V and 6 bases from J, with 12 bases in between. Germline V gives CDR1 WNHNN, CDR2 SYGVQD (reference sequence). This CDR3 is built from 12 residues. Written as DNA, the CDR3 is TGCGCCACCCAGGGTTCTGCCGGGGAGCTGTTTTTT. Its protein is CATQGSAGELFF.

This clone has just one count. This chain joins TRBV29-1 and TRBJ1-2; 10 bases agree with TRBD1. V lost 7 bases and J lost 7; bases outside the gene matches: 9. CDR3 length equals 13 residues. Germline lookup yields CDR1 SQVTM and CDR2 ANQGSEA. CDR3: CSAGTGDWGGYTF. The DNA of the CDR3 is TGCAGCGCTGGGACAGGGGACTGGGGTGGCTACACCTTC.

The V and J genes are TRBV7-2 and TRBJ2-7; D remains unclear. The CDR3 length is 14 residues. Germline V gene sequence: CDR1 SGHTA, CDR2 FQGNSA. V was cut by 2 bases and J by 2 bases, with 10 bases left in between. Here the CDR3 DNA reads TGTGCCAGCAGCTTACTAGTTCGAACCTACGAGCAGTACTTC. It codes for CASSLLVRTYEQYF.

V and J are TRBV5-3 and TRBJ1-6; D perhaps matches TRBD1 (6 bases). TRBV5-3 is labeled an ORF, and its function is uncertain. V was cut by 6 bases and J by 8 bases, with 9 bases left in between. This CDR3 has 12 residues. The chain's CDR3 is CARTGEHSPLHF. The CDR3 DNA follows: TGTGCCAGAACAGGGGAGCATTCACCCCTCCACTTT.

Concerning this clone itself: Other DNA sequences within the sample encode an identical CDR3. The chain carries TRBV9 and TRBJ2-1, with TRBD1 matching over 7 bases. Unmatched junction bases numbered 7, after V lost 3 bases and J lost 7 bases. The CDR3 is 14 residues long. The V gene's germline CDR1 is SGDLS and CDR2 YYNGEE. In DNA, the CDR3 is TGTGCCAGCAGCGCACCAGGGGGTCCGAATGAGCAGTTCTTC. It yields the protein CASSAPGGPNEQFF.

The rearrangement uses TRBV3-1 (or the pseudogene TRBV3-2) and TRBJ2-7, with a tentative D call TRBD2 (5 bases). There are 13 residues in the CDR3. The ends were cut back, 0 bases at V and 9 bases at J, with 12 bases in the middle. Germline V gene sequence: CDR1 LGHDT, CDR2 YNNKEL (reference sequence). CDR3 protein: CASSQELGLGQYF. CDR3 DNA sequence: TGTGCCAGCAGCCAAGAACTAGGCCTCGGGCAGTACTTC.

The chain joins TRBV7-2 to TRBJ2-7; TRBD2 matches 14 bases. The V and J ends lost 5 bases and 9 bases, in that order; junction bases with no gene match: 6. The CDR3 is 14 residues long. Germline CDR1 SGHTA, CDR2 FQGNSA. The CDR3 DNA sequence: TGTGCCAGCAGCCCGGGACTAGCGGGAGTGCTGCAGTACTTC. Translating it yields CASSPGLAGVLQYF.

V and J are TRBV5-4 and TRBJ2-5, with 10 bases aligning to TRBD1. Trimming took 1 base from V and 5 from J; bases not matched to a gene: 11. The CDR3 sequence is 17 residues long. Germline V lookup: CDR1 SGHNT, CDR2 YYREEE (reference sequence). CDR3 loop: CASSLIGERTGGETQYF. In DNA form, the CDR3 reads TGTGCCAGCAGCTTGATTGGAGAGCGGACAGGGGGGGAGACCCAGTACTTC.

This clone came up a few times. The chain joins TRBV12-3 or TRBV12-4 to TRBJ2-7; the D is unclear. There are 11 residues in the CDR3. Trimming shortened V by 3 bases and J by 4 bases, and 4 bases separated the two germline ends. CDR3 sequence: CASSFRYEQYF. CDR3 coding DNA: TGTGCCAGCAGTTTTCGGTACGAGCAGTACTTC.

J is TRBJ2-1 and V is TRBV6-2 or TRBV6-3; D may be TRBD2 (6 bases). The CDR3 loop spans 14 amino acids. Germline-derived CDR1 and CDR2 are MNHEY and SVGEGT. V was clipped by 4 bases and J by 7 bases, with 14 bases between them. This CDR3 reads CASSFSGRGNEQFF. CDR3 nucleotide sequence: TGTGCCAGCAGTTTCTCCGGCCGGGGGAATGAGCAGTTCTTC.

This chain links TRBV2 with TRBJ2-1, with a tentative D call TRBD2 (6 bases). Germline V gene sequence: CDR1 SNHLY, CDR2 FYNNEI. CDR3 length: 15 residues. V lost 6 bases and J lost 6, with 18 bases in between. The CDR3 nucleotides are TGTGCCAGCAGCCCCTTTAATCTAGCGAGCAATGAGCAGTTCTTC. Protein product: CASSPFNLASNEQFF.

This clone appeared once. This chain links TRBV24-1 with TRBJ2-3; possible D gene TRBD1, 6 bases. The CDR3 loop spans 15 amino acids. V gave up 9 bases and J gave up 2 bases, with 17 bases separating them. The germline V gene encodes CDR1 KGHDR and CDR2 SFDVKD. The CDR3 DNA reads TGTGCCACCGCTTTAACTCGGGACAACACAGATACGCAGTATTTT. It yields the protein CATALTRDNTDTQYF.

The V call is TRBV2, the J call TRBJ2-7, with a tentative D call TRBD2 (5 bases). Germline assignment: CDR1 SNHLY and CDR2 FYNNEI. The CDR3 is 15 residues long. V dropped 5 bases and J dropped 4 bases, with 18 bases sitting between them. The CDR3, as DNA: TGTGCCAGCAGTATAGCGCGAAATCCGAGGTACGAGCAGTACTTC. Translating it yields CASSIARNPRYEQYF.

The chain combines TRBV6-5 with TRBJ2-2; D is uncertain. The CDR3 loop spans 12 amino acids. V was clipped by 7 bases and J by 5 bases, with 8 bases between them. Germline V lookup: CDR1 MNHEY, CDR2 SVGAGI. CDR3 in amino acids: CASKLSTGELFF. CDR3 nucleotide sequence: TGTGCCAGCAAACTTAGTACCGGGGAGCTGTTTTTT.

The rearrangement uses TRBV12-2 and TRBJ2-6; the table names TRBD1, a call not compared with the DNA. TRBV12-2 is tagged as a pseudogene. The CDR3 loop spans 17 amino acids. The CDR3 DNA is TGTGCAAGTCGCGCGAGGGCAGGGGTAACTGGGGCCAACGTCCTGACTTTC. It codes for CASRARAGVTGANVLTF.

This chain joins TRBV30 and TRBJ2-3, with TRBD2 identical over 8 bases. The V segment lost 3 bases and the J segment 10 bases; nucleotides outside the gene matches: 12. Per the germline V gene, CDR1 is GTSNPN and CDR2 is SVGIG (reference sequence). This CDR3 spans 14 amino acids. Here the CDR3 reads CAWRGERGGLAQYF. In DNA form, the CDR3 reads TGTGCCTGGAGGGGCGAACGGGGGGGCCTGGCGCAGTATTTT.

This clone was seen just once. This chain uses TRBV4-2 with TRBJ2-1; TRBD2 matches 11 bases. The germline V gene has CDR1 LGHNA and CDR2 YNFKEQ. The CDR3 spans 18 residues. After removal of 3 bases from V and 0 bases from J, the junction contained 7 bases not matched to a gene. The CDR3 region is CASSQRGLADSSYNEQFF. The CDR3 DNA is TGTGCCAGCAGCCAGCGGGGACTAGCGGATAGCTCCTACAATGAGCAGTTCTTC.

The V call is TRBV19, the J call TRBJ2-1; no clear D. This CDR3 comprises 14 residues. The germline CDR1 and CDR2 sequences are LNHDA and SQIVND (reference sequence). Trimming shortened V by 7 bases and J by 0 bases, and 10 bases separated the two germline ends. The CDR3 loop reads CASTFPSSYNEQFF. CDR3 sequence (DNA): TGTGCCAGTACCTTCCCGAGCTCCTACAATGAGCAGTTCTTC.

The gene calls are TRBV6-5 and TRBJ2-1; D may be TRBD2 (6 bases). V lost 6 bases and J 4 bases, leaving 13 bases between the germline ends. Germline V gene lookup returns CDR1 MNHEY and CDR2 SVGAGI. CDR3 length: 14 amino acids. This CDR3 is CASRPAGNYNEQFF. CDR3 DNA: TGTGCCAGCAGACCGGCGGGGAATTACAATGAGCAGTTCTTC.